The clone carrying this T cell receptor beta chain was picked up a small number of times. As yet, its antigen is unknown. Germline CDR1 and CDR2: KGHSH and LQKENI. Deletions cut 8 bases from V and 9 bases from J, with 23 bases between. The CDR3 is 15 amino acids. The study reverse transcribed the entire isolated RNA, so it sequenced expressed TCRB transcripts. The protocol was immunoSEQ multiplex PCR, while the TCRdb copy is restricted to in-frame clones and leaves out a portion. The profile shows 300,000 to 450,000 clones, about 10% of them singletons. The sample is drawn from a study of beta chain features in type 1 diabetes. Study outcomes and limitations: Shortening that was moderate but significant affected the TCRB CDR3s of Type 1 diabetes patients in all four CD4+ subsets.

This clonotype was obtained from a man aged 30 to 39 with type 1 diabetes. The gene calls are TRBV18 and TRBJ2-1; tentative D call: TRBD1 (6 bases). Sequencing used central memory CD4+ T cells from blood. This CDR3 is CASRTGPDIGAEQFF. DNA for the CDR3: TGTGCCAGCCGCACAGGGCCCGACATCGGGGCTGAGCAGTTCTTC.